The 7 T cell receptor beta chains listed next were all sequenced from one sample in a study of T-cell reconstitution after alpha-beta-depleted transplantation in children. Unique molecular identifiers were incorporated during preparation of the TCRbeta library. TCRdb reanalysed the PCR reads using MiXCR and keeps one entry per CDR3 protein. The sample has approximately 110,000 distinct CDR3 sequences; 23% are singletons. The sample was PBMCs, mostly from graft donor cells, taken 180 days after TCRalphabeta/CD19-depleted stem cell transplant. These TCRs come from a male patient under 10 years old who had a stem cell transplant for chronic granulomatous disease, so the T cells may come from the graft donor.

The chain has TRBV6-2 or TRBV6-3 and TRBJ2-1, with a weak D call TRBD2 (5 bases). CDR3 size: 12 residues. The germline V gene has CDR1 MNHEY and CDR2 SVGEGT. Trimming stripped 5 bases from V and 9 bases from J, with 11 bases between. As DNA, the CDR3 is TGTGCCAGCAGTAAACTAGGAGCTGAGCAGTTCTTC. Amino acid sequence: CASSKLGAEQFF.

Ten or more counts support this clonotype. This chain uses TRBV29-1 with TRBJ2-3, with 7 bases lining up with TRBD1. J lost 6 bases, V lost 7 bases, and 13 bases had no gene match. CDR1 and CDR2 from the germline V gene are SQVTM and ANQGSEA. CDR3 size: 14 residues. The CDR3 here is CSAISDRLWDTQYF. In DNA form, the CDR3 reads TGCAGCGCAATCTCGGACAGGCTGTGGGATACGCAGTATTTT.

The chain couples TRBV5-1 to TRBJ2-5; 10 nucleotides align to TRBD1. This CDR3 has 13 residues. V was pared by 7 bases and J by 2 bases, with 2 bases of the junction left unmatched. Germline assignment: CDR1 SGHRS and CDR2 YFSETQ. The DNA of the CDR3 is TGCGCCAGCCGGGACAGGGGTCAAGAGACCCAGTACTTC. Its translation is CASRDRGQETQYF.

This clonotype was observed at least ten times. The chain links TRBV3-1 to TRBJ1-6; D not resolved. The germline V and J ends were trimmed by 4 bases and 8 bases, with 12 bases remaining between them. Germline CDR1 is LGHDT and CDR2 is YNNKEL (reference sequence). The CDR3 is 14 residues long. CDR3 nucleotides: TGTGCCAGCAGCCCTGATGCACGGGATTCACCCCTCCACTTT. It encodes CASSPDARDSPLHF.

As DNA, the CDR3 is TGCAGCGTTGAGCGGGGATGGAGCTCCTACAATGAGCAGTTCTTC. It encodes CSVERGWSSYNEQFF. V and J are TRBV29-1 and TRBJ2-1; maybe TRBD2 (6 bases). This CDR3 contains 15 residues. Trimming cost V 3 bases and J 0 bases, with 12 bases left between them. The germline gives CDR1 SQVTM, CDR2 ANQGSEA.

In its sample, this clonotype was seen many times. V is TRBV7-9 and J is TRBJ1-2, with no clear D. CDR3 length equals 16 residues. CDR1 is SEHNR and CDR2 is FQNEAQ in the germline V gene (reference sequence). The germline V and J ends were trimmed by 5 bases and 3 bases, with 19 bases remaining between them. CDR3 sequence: CASSAAGSRTYYGYTF. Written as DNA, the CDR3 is TGTGCCAGCAGCGCCGCGGGGAGCAGAACTTACTATGGCTACACCTTC.

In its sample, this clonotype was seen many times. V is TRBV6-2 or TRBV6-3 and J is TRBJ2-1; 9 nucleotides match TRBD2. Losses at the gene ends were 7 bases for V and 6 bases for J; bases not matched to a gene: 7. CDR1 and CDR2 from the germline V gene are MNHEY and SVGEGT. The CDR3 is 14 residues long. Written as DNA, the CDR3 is TGTGCCAGCAACACCGGGACTAGCAGCAATGAGCAGTTCTTC. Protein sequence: CASNTGTSSNEQFF.